What follows are 3 T cell receptor beta chains derived from one specimen sequenced in a study of blood T cells in healthy people across ages. Then a second PCR, running roughly 6 to 11 cycles, was carried out with a sample-barcoded 5' primer and a J-beta primer mix. MiXCR, run by TCRdb on the 5' RACE reads, gives a single entry per CDR3 protein. The data hold hundreds of thousands of distinct CDR3 sequences, with 58% observed a single time. The sequenced sample was blood. The receptors derive from a man in his thirties or forties in good health.

This chain connects TRBV20-1 to TRBJ2-2; 11 nucleotides align to TRBD1. The germline V gene has CDR1 DFQATT and CDR2 SNEGSKA (reference sequence). This CDR3 region has 16 residues. V shed 0 bases, J shed 5 bases, and the junction held 5 bases outside the gene matches. The CDR3 DNA follows: TGCAGTGCTAGAGATGCCGGGACAGGGGGGACCGGGGAGCTGTTTTTT. Translation gives CSARDAGTGGTGELFF.

V usage is TRBV28 and J usage is TRBJ2-6; no firm D call. The CDR3 sequence is 16 residues long. CDR1 and CDR2 from the germline V gene are MDHEN and SYDVKM. The germline V and J ends were trimmed by 6 bases and 0 bases, with 12 bases remaining between them. The CDR3 sequence: CASSPQQSSGANVLTF. In DNA form, the CDR3 reads TGTGCCAGCAGCCCTCAACAAAGCTCTGGGGCCAACGTCCTGACTTTC.

The V gene is TRBV6-5, the J gene TRBJ2-6; no definite D call. Trimming took off 5 bases at V and 2 bases at J, with 13 bases between the two ends. CDR1 MNHEY and CDR2 SVGAGI come from the germline V gene. The CDR3 runs 16 residues. CDR3 sequence reads: CASSRTSKAGANVLTF. CDR3 bases: TGTGCCAGCAGTCGCACCTCGAAGGCTGGGGCCAACGTCCTGACTTTC.